These 27 T cell receptor beta chains originate from one sample sequenced in a study of blood T cell repertoires in COVID-19. The repertoire was sequenced with immunoSEQ multiplex PCR; TCRdb's copy has only in-frame clones and lacks some. The profile shows some 190,000 clones, 80% of them singletons. Sequenced: peripheral blood. All receptors derive from a man aged 55 to 70 with acute or convalescent COVID-19.

This rearrangement joins TRBV4-1 to TRBJ2-3, with D tentatively TRBD2 (6 bases). The CDR3 loop spans 15 amino acids. V was pared by 1 base and J by 0 bases, with 8 bases between. Germline V gene data show CDR1 as MGHRA and CDR2 as YSYEKL. CDR3 in amino acids: CASSQGGTSTDTQYF. CDR3 nucleotide sequence: TGCGCCAGCAGCCAAGGAGGGACTAGCACAGATACGCAGTATTTT.

The V call is TRBV6-5, the J call TRBJ1-2; D perhaps matches TRBD1 (5 bases). This CDR3 comprises 15 residues. V dropped 0 bases and J dropped 8 bases, with 16 bases sitting between them. Germline V CDR1 and CDR2: MNHEY, SVGAGI. The CDR3 sequence is CASSYSPREVRGYTF. The CDR3 DNA sequence: TGTGCCAGCAGTTACTCTCCCAGGGAAGTGAGGGGCTACACCTTC.

This clone has a single count. V is TRBV6-5 and J is TRBJ1-1, with a tentative D call TRBD1 (6 bases). The CDR3 sequence is 14 residues long. The V and J ends lost 5 bases and 6 bases respectively, with 16 bases between them. From germline, CDR1 is MNHEY and CDR2 SVGAGI. The DNA of the CDR3 is TGTGCCAGCAGTCTGATCCCAGGGGTGGCTGAAGCTTTCTTT. Amino acids: CASSLIPGVAEAFF.

This chain links TRBV3-1 (or the pseudogene TRBV3-2) with TRBJ1-2; TRBD1 is a possible D gene (5 bases). This CDR3 spans 17 amino acids. Trimming cost V 1 base and J 7 bases, with 22 bases left between them. Per the germline V gene, CDR1 is LGHDT and CDR2 is YNNKEL (reference sequence). The CDR3 sequence: CASSQVLNGGTYGGYTF. The CDR3 region has the DNA TGTGCCAGCAGCCAAGTCTTAAACGGAGGGACCTATGGTGGCTACACCTTC.

The chain has TRBV5-1 and TRBJ2-5; the match to TRBD2 covers 11 bases. The length of the CDR3 is 15 residues. Per the germline V gene, CDR1 is SGHRS and CDR2 is YFSETQ. The ends lost 0 bases at V and 6 bases at J; junction bases unmatched: 4. The CDR3 DNA sequence: TGCGCCAGCAGCTTGGAGACTAGCGGGGTAAAGACCCAGTACTTC. Residues: CASSLETSGVKTQYF.

The chain uses TRBV7-3 and TRBJ2-1; TRBD2 might be the D (5 bases). Deletions cut 0 bases from V and 7 bases from J, with 10 bases between. This CDR3 has 14 amino acids. Germline V CDR1 and CDR2: SGHTA, FQGTGA. The CDR3 DNA is TGTGCCAGCAGCTTAACTACTTCGGGAAATGAGCAGTTCTTC. Translating it yields CASSLTTSGNEQFF. The entire variable domain, with the rest obtained from reference TRBV7-3 and TRBJ2-1, is as follows: GAGVSQTPSNKVTEKGKYVELRCDPISGHTALYWYRQSLGQGPEFLIYFQGTGAADDSGLPNDRFFAVRPEGSVSTLKIQRTERGDSAVYLCASSLTTSGNEQFFGPGTRLTVL.

The chain recombines TRBV6-1 with TRBJ1-2, with TRBD1 matching 9 bases. V lost 3 bases to trimming and J lost 3 bases; unmatched junction nucleotides: 17. This CDR3 is built from 19 residues. Germline V gene data show CDR1 as MNHNS and CDR2 as SASEGT. Here the CDR3 reads CASSELTLDRGFYHYGYTF. The CDR3 bases are TGTGCCAGCAGTGAGCTCACACTGGACAGGGGATTTTATCACTATGGCTACACCTTC.

The rearrangement joins TRBV30 to TRBJ2-1, with TRBD2 matching 8 bases. The ends lost 2 bases at V and 8 bases at J; junction bases unmatched: 14. The CDR3 totals 16 residues. Germline CDR1 GTSNPN, CDR2 SVGIG (reference sequence). This CDR3 reads CAWSRAVSGGRHEQFF. The DNA of the CDR3 is TGTGCCTGGAGTCGAGCTGTGTCGGGAGGGCGGCATGAGCAGTTCTTC.

The rearrangement joins TRBV7-3 to TRBJ2-1, with 13 positions matching TRBD2. V lost 5 bases, J lost 8 bases, and 9 bases stayed unmatched. CDR3 length equals 16 residues. Germline values: CDR1 SGHTA, CDR2 FQGTGA. The DNA of the CDR3 is TGTGCCAGCAGCCCCCGACTAGCGGGAGGTCACCATGAGCAGTTCTTC. Its translation: CASSPRLAGGHHEQFF.

The chain links TRBV11-2 to TRBJ2-5, with 7 bases that match TRBD2. The CDR3 spans 15 residues. J was trimmed by 4 bases and V by 1 base; bases with no gene match: 6. Germline V gives CDR1 SGHAT, CDR2 FQNNGV. The CDR3 DNA sequence: TGTGCCAGCAGCTTAGTCCGAGCGGGGATAGAGACCCAGTACTTC. It specifies CASSLVRAGIETQYF.

V and J are TRBV9 and TRBJ2-1; the match to TRBD2 covers 8 bases. V shed 3 bases and J 7 bases; nucleotides not matched to a gene: 9. Germline V CDR1 and CDR2: SGDLS, YYNGEE. The CDR3 runs 15 residues. CDR3 loop: CASSAGGARRNEQFF. The CDR3 DNA is TGTGCCAGCAGCGCCGGGGGGGCCCGACGTAATGAGCAGTTCTTC.

V and J are TRBV27 and TRBJ2-7; no definite D call. The CDR3 length is 13 residues. V was trimmed by 5 bases and J by 6 bases, leaving 14 bases between them. The germline gives CDR1 MNHEY, CDR2 SMNVEV (reference sequence). CDR3 DNA: TGTGCCAGCAGTCCGTGGGTCTCGGGCGAGCAGTACTTC. Protein product: CASSPWVSGEQYF.

V is TRBV7-6 and J is TRBJ1-2; 10 positions match TRBD1. V gave up 0 bases and J gave up 8 bases; unmatched junction bases: 12. CDR3 length equals 17 residues. The germline CDR1 and CDR2 sequences are SGHVS and FNYEAQ. CDR3: CASSLALWTGTGVGYTF. The DNA of the CDR3 is TGTGCCAGCAGCTTAGCGCTATGGACCGGGACAGGGGTCGGCTACACCTTC.

V usage is TRBV6-4 and J usage is TRBJ1-1; D is unresolved. The germline V and J ends were trimmed by 6 bases and 2 bases, with 10 bases remaining between them. CDR1 is MRHNA, CDR2 SNTAGT, per germline. The CDR3 is 13 residues long. The CDR3 DNA is TGTGCCAGCAGCGTTGACATCAACACTGAAGCTTTCTTT. Protein: CASSVDINTEAFF.

The chain combines TRBV5-4 with TRBJ2-3; D uncertain. From germline, CDR1 is SGHNT and CDR2 YYREEE (reference sequence). V was trimmed by 2 bases and J by 6 bases, leaving 13 bases between them. The CDR3 runs 14 residues. CDR3 region: CASSFGDGPDTQYF. In nucleotides, the CDR3 is TGTGCCAGCAGCTTCGGTGATGGGCCCGATACGCAGTATTTT.

V gene TRBV4-2 combines with J gene TRBJ1-5; TRBD1 is a possible D gene (5 bases). Germline V CDR1 and CDR2: LGHNA, YNFKEQ. V lost 0 bases to trimming and J lost 0 bases, with 12 bases between them. The CDR3 runs to 17 residues. The CDR3 sequence: CASSQEVGGSSNQPQHF. The CDR3 nucleotides read TGTGCCAGCAGCCAAGAGGTTGGGGGGTCTAGCAATCAGCCCCAGCATTTT.

With regard to this clone: The same CDR3 also results from other DNA sequences found in this sample. The chain couples TRBV11-2 to TRBJ1-1; D unresolved. Germline V gene sequence: CDR1 SGHAT, CDR2 FQNNGV. The V end lost 5 bases, the J end lost 4 bases, and 11 bases lay between the germline ends. This CDR3 is built from 13 residues. CDR3 sequence reads: CASSPPPGTEAFF. The CDR3 nucleotides are TGTGCCAGCAGCCCCCCCCCGGGCACTGAAGCTTTCTTT.

The gene calls are TRBV29-1 and TRBJ2-7, with D possibly being TRBD1 (5 bases). Trimming pared 4 bases from V and 2 bases from J, leaving 18 bases between. This CDR3 contains 15 residues. Looked up from germline, CDR1 is SQVTM and CDR2 is ANQGSEA. CDR3 region: CSVGLSPDTAYEQYF. CDR3 bases: TGCAGCGTTGGCCTCTCCCCGGACACAGCCTACGAGCAGTACTTC.

This clone occurred once. The chain combines TRBV10-2 with TRBJ1-3, with TRBD1 matching 7 bases. The V segment lost 6 bases and the J segment 0 bases; nucleotides outside the gene matches: 5. Germline CDR1 WSHSY, CDR2 SAAADI. The CDR3 loop spans 15 amino acids. CDR3 region: CASREGTASGNTIYF. In DNA, the CDR3 is TGCGCCAGCAGGGAGGGGACAGCCTCTGGAAACACCATATATTTT.

The chain links TRBV5-6 to TRBJ2-7; TRBD1 is a possible D gene (6 bases). This CDR3 has 13 amino acids. Germline values: CDR1 SGHDT, CDR2 YYEEEE. V lost 6 bases and J 0 bases, leaving 10 bases between the germline ends. The CDR3 loop reads CASTRDTSYEQYF. The CDR3 nucleotides read TGTGCCAGCACAAGGGACACCTCCTACGAGCAGTACTTC.

The chain uses TRBV15 and TRBJ2-7, with TRBD1 identical over 7 bases. The CDR3 is 15 residues long. Trimming at V came to 0 bases and at J to 2 bases, leaving 4 bases not matched to a gene. From germline, CDR1 is LNHNV and CDR2 YYDKDF (reference sequence). The CDR3: CATSRDFQGAYEQYF. The CDR3 nucleotides are TGTGCCACCAGCAGAGATTTTCAGGGGGCCTACGAGCAGTACTTC. Combining the CDR3 with reference TRBV15 and TRBJ2-7 gives the whole variable domain DAMVIQNPRYQVTQFGKPVTLSCSQTLNHNVMYWYQQKSSQAPKLLFHYYDKDFNNEADTPDNFQSRRPNTSFCFLDIRSPGLGDTAMYLCATSRDFQGAYEQYFGPGTRLTVT.

This sequence joins TRBV7-9 and TRBJ1-2; TRBD1 agrees at 11 bases. This CDR3 is built from 17 residues. The V segment lost 5 bases and the J segment 2 bases; nucleotides outside the gene matches: 10. The germline CDR1 and CDR2 sequences are SEHNR and FQNEAQ (reference sequence). CDR3 coding DNA: TGTGCCAGCAGCCCCGGGACAGGGGGTTATCGGAACTATGGCTACACCTTC. Its translation is CASSPGTGGYRNYGYTF.

A few counts support this clone. The chain has TRBV2 and TRBJ1-4; TRBD1 aligns across 12 bases. Germline V gene data show CDR1 as SNHLY and CDR2 as FYNNEI. The CDR3 has 14 residues. Germline trimming cut 3 bases from V and 7 bases from J; bases unmatched to any gene: 0. The CDR3 protein is CASSEGQGAEKLFF. CDR3 sequence (DNA): TGTGCCAGCAGTGAGGGACAGGGGGCTGAAAAACTGTTTTTT.

The CDR3 nucleotides are TGTGCCAGCAGCCCCCAAGGACAGGGCGTTCGAGGCTACACCTTC. It is translated as CASSPQGQGVRGYTF. This chain connects TRBV11-2 to TRBJ1-2, with 8 bases fitting TRBD1. With V trimmed by 5 bases and J by 8 bases, 13 bases remained unmatched. The CDR3 runs to 15 residues. Germline CDR1 is SGHAT and CDR2 is FQNNGV.

Concerning this clone: An end of the junction differs from the germline gene, which may be a read error. The chain carries TRBV19 and TRBJ2-7; 8 bases are a match to TRBD1. The CDR3 loop spans 14 amino acids. Germline CDR1 reads LNHDA; CDR2 reads SQIVND (reference sequence). The chain's CDR3 is CASNIRTGRYEQYF. CDR3 bases: TGTGCCAGTAATATACGGACAGGGAGGTACGAGCAGTACTTC.

This chain links TRBV18 with TRBJ2-7, with D maybe TRBD2 (5 bases). The ends were cut back, 4 bases at V and 7 bases at J, with 14 bases in the middle. The CDR3 is made up of 13 amino acids. Germline V gives CDR1 KGHSH, CDR2 LQKENI. CDR3 sequence reads: CASSLNNRGEQYF. The CDR3, as DNA: TGTGCCAGCTCACTAAACAACCGCGGGGAGCAGTACTTC.

This clone turned up a few times. This chain joins TRBV14 and TRBJ1-1; 7 bases fit TRBD1. This CDR3 is built from 15 residues. Unmatched junction bases numbered 6, after V lost 4 bases and J lost 1 base. CDR1 and CDR2 from the germline V gene are SGHDN and FVKESK. CDR3 sequence (DNA): TGTGCCAGCAGCCCTTACAGGGGCCCGAACACTGAAGCTTTCTTT. Protein product: CASSPYRGPNTEAFF.